This entry lists 28 T cell receptor beta chains sequenced from one sample in a study of cytomegalovirus exposure and HLA in healthy donors. Researchers ran the PCR with 60 Vbeta and 13 Jbeta primers. Profiling relied on immunoSEQ multiplex PCR, and the TCRdb table lists in-frame clones only, not all of them. The sample records 110,000 or so clones, 74% being singletons. Specimen: PBMCs. All receptors derive from a woman aged 50 to 60 in good health and CMV-seropositive.

The rearrangement links TRBV18 to TRBJ1-2, with TRBD1 matching over 7 bases. After removal of 2 bases from V and 6 bases from J, the junction contained 12 bases not matched to a gene. The length of the CDR3 is 16 residues. Germline CDR1 KGHSH, CDR2 LQKENI. CDR3 in DNA: TGTGCCAGCTCACCATATGGGCGACAGGGCGAAGATGGCTACACCTTC. Its translation: CASSPYGRQGEDGYTF.

V and J are TRBV5-1 and TRBJ2-7; a possible D gene is TRBD1 (5 bases). V was trimmed by 0 bases and J by 4 bases, leaving 14 bases between them. The CDR3 is 15 amino acids. Germline V gene data show CDR1 as SGHRS and CDR2 as YFSETQ. As DNA, the CDR3 is TGCGCCAGCAGCTTGGTGGCTGACAGCTCTTACGAGCAGTACTTC. It codes for CASSLVADSSYEQYF.

Remarks on this clone: Other DNA sequences within the sample encode an identical CDR3. V usage is TRBV27 and J usage is TRBJ2-5, with D maybe TRBD2 (6 bases). V lost 5 bases and J lost 3, with 10 bases in between. The CDR3 runs to 13 residues. The germline V gene encodes CDR1 MNHEY and CDR2 SMNVEV (reference sequence). CDR3 residues: CASSPTSEETQYF. The CDR3 nucleotides read TGTGCCAGCAGTCCGACTAGTGAAGAGACCCAGTACTTC.

The chain carries TRBV6-6 and TRBJ2-7, with 10 bases matching TRBD1. In germline, CDR1 is MNHNY, CDR2 SVGAGI (reference sequence). The length of the CDR3 is 15 residues. The V gene end was trimmed by 0 bases and the J gene end by 8 bases; junction bases not matched to a gene: 7. The DNA for the CDR3 is TGTGCCAGCAGTTACTCCCTCGGACAGGGGGGAAAGCAGTACTTC. It translates to CASSYSLGQGGKQYF.

This clone was observed once. The V and J genes are TRBV27 and TRBJ2-2, with no clear D. V was clipped by 6 bases and J by 6 bases, with 14 bases between them. From germline, CDR1 is MNHEY and CDR2 SMNVEV (reference sequence). This CDR3 is built from 14 residues. The CDR3 region has the DNA TGTGCCAGCAGACCGGGTCCTGGAGCCGGGGAGCTGTTTTTT. It codes for CASRPGPGAGELFF.

This rearrangement joins TRBV7-6 to TRBJ2-1; 8 nucleotides align to TRBD1. V was clipped by 2 bases and J by 9 bases; unmatched bases: 9. There are 15 residues in the CDR3. Germline CDR1 and CDR2: SGHVS and FNYEAQ. CDR3 sequence reads: CASSLRPTGDGEQFF. DNA for the CDR3: TGTGCCAGCAGCTTAAGACCGACAGGGGATGGTGAGCAGTTCTTC.

This clone was counted once. The rearrangement uses TRBV7-2 and TRBJ2-1; the D gene is possibly TRBD2 (6 bases). Germline lookup yields CDR1 SGHTA and CDR2 FQGNSA. The CDR3 has 15 amino acids. Between the trimmed V and J ends, which lost 4 bases and 4 bases, there was a span of 14 bases. This CDR3 reads CASSSSGTPYNEQFF. The DNA of the CDR3 is TGTGCCAGCAGCTCTTCCGGGACTCCTTACAATGAGCAGTTCTTC.

This chain connects TRBV29-1 to TRBJ2-7, with D perhaps TRBD1 (6 bases). Germline V gene lookup returns CDR1 SQVTM and CDR2 ANQGSEA. The CDR3 contains 15 residues. V dropped 1 base and J dropped 2 bases, with 15 bases sitting between them. CDR3 nucleotide sequence: TGCAGCGTTGAAGGGGGGCCAGGGTCCACCTACGAGCAGTACTTC. This gives the protein CSVEGGPGSTYEQYF.

This sequence joins TRBV6-1 and TRBJ1-5; tentative D call: TRBD1 (6 bases). Trimming stripped 2 bases from V and 5 bases from J, with 13 bases between. This CDR3 has 15 amino acids. Germline lookup yields CDR1 MNHNS and CDR2 SASEGT. The CDR3 loop is CASSELGALDQPQHF. CDR3 sequence (DNA): TGTGCCAGCAGTGAACTGGGGGCGTTGGATCAGCCCCAGCATTTT.

The chain's CDR3 is CASLKGWGVTEAFF. CDR3 coding DNA: TGTGCCAGCCTAAAAGGGTGGGGGGTAACTGAAGCTTTCTTT. The gene calls are TRBV6-1 and TRBJ1-1; D may be TRBD1 (5 bases). The CDR3 has 14 amino acids. Trimming stripped 8 bases from V and 5 bases from J, with 18 bases between. Germline lookup yields CDR1 MNHNS and CDR2 SASEGT.

This clone was found once. The rearrangement uses TRBV14 and TRBJ2-2; D is unclear. The V gene's germline CDR1 is SGHDN and CDR2 FVKESK. The V gene lost 4 bases and the J gene lost 1 base, with 10 bases spanning the gap. This CDR3 spans 15 amino acids. The CDR3 loop reads CASSPPGVNTGELFF. Here the CDR3 DNA reads TGTGCCAGCAGCCCGCCGGGTGTGAACACCGGGGAGCTGTTTTTT.

This clone was counted between two and nine times. The chain is built from TRBV4-3 and TRBJ2-7; 8 nucleotides match TRBD2. The CDR3 has 16 amino acids. Germline CDR1 is LGHNA and CDR2 is YSLEER. The ends lost 0 bases at V and 0 bases at J; junction bases unmatched: 4. The CDR3 spells CASSQDQAGGSYEQYF. The CDR3 DNA reads TGCGCCAGCAGCCAAGATCAGGCGGGAGGCTCCTACGAGCAGTACTTC.

The chain is built from TRBV13 and TRBJ2-3; D is perhaps TRBD2 (5 bases). The ends were cut back, 0 bases at V and 0 bases at J, with 10 bases in the middle. The CDR3 has 16 residues. Germline CDR1 and CDR2: PRHDT and FYEKMQ (reference sequence). The CDR3 spells CASSLGTTSSTDTQYF. DNA of the CDR3: TGTGCCAGCAGCTTAGGGACTACCTCTAGCACAGATACGCAGTATTTT.

The gene calls are TRBV4-3 and TRBJ1-6; TRBD1 matches 7 bases. There are 16 residues in the CDR3. Per the germline V gene, CDR1 is LGHNA and CDR2 is YSLEER. Germline trimming cut 4 bases from V and 10 bases from J; bases unmatched to any gene: 13. CDR3 amino acids: CASSLGTAERESPLHF. DNA for the CDR3: TGCGCCAGCAGCCTAGGGACAGCCGAAAGAGAATCACCCCTCCACTTT.

The rearrangement uses TRBV6-6 and TRBJ2-1; 8 bases line up with TRBD1. The CDR3 totals 13 residues. Germline CDR1 and CDR2: MNHNY and SVGAGI (reference sequence). The V and J ends lost 4 bases and 9 bases, in that order; junction bases with no gene match: 5. The CDR3: CASSLDRASEQFF. For the CDR3, the DNA is TGTGCCAGCAGTTTGGACAGGGCCAGTGAGCAGTTCTTC.

The table lists this clone with a few counts. This sequence joins TRBV15 and TRBJ1-2; D is undetermined. The CDR3 consists of 14 residues. V lost 2 bases to trimming and J lost 7 bases, with 14 bases between them. The germline V gene encodes CDR1 LNHNV and CDR2 YYDKDF (reference sequence). CDR3 amino acids: CATSRRGLRSGYTF. CDR3 DNA: TGTGCCACCAGCAGAAGAGGGCTCCGGAGTGGCTACACCTTC.

This sequence joins TRBV29-1 and TRBJ1-1; the D is unclear. CDR1 and CDR2 from the germline V gene are SQVTM and ANQGSEA. The CDR3 is 13 residues long. V lost 1 base to trimming and J lost 2 bases, with 8 bases between them. CDR3 region: CSVEVNLNTEAFF. In nucleotides, the CDR3 is TGCAGCGTTGAAGTAAACTTAAACACTGAAGCTTTCTTT.

V and J are TRBV29-1 and TRBJ2-3; no clear D gene. The germline V gene has CDR1 SQVTM and CDR2 ANQGSEA. This CDR3 is 12 amino acids long. Trimming shortened V by 7 bases and J by 1 base, and 9 bases separated the two germline ends. The CDR3 region has the DNA TGCAGCGATGCACCGGGCACAGATACGCAGTATTTT. It yields the protein CSDAPGTDTQYF.

This clone appeared a single time. V is TRBV4-3 and J is TRBJ1-1, with a weak D call TRBD1 (5 bases). The CDR3 runs to 17 residues. Trimming shortened V by 0 bases and J by 6 bases, and 20 bases separated the two germline ends. CDR1 is LGHNA, CDR2 YSLEER, per germline. The CDR3 here is CASSQDGLQGSASEAFF. The CDR3 DNA is TGCGCCAGCAGCCAAGACGGCTTGCAGGGCTCTGCGTCTGAAGCTTTCTTT.

The chain carries TRBV6-1 and TRBJ1-6; the D gene is possibly TRBD1 (6 bases). The V gene lost 6 bases and the J gene lost 6 bases, with 15 bases spanning the gap. CDR1 is MNHNS and CDR2 is SASEGT in the germline V gene. CDR3 length: 15 amino acids. In nucleotides, the CDR3 is TGTGCCAGCAGCGAACTCGGACAGACTAATTCACCCCTCCACTTT. Residues: CASSELGQTNSPLHF.

This clone was recorded once. The CDR3 region has the DNA TGTGCCAGCAGCCGTTTAGCGGGAGAATCGGTTTCCGGGGAGCTGTTTTTT. It specifies CASSRLAGESVSGELFF. This chain uses TRBV9 with TRBJ2-2; 9 bases are a match to TRBD2. CDR3 length: 17 residues. Germline CDR1 SGDLS, CDR2 YYNGEE. With V trimmed by 4 bases and J by 6 bases, 13 bases remained unmatched.

The rearrangement uses TRBV10-3 and TRBJ1-1; possibly TRBD1 for D (6 bases). V was trimmed by 6 bases and J by 2 bases, leaving 16 bases between them. CDR1 and CDR2 from the germline V gene are ENHRY and SYGVKD. The CDR3 runs to 15 residues. The CDR3 here is CAISAETGINTEAFF. The CDR3, as DNA: TGTGCCATCAGCGCGGAAACAGGGATTAACACTGAAGCTTTCTTT.

V gene TRBV4-1 combines with J gene TRBJ2-3; D is possibly TRBD2 (5 bases). V lost 0 bases, J lost 3 bases, and 10 bases lay in between. This CDR3 has 15 amino acids. CDR1 MGHRA and CDR2 YSYEKL come from the germline V gene. In nucleotides, the CDR3 is TGCGCCAGCAGCCAAGATTTTAGGGAGACAGATACGCAGTATTTT. Protein: CASSQDFRETDTQYF.

V and J are TRBV7-5 and TRBJ2-7; the table assigns TRBD1, which was not confirmed against the DNA. TRBV7-5 is a recognized pseudogene. The CDR3 runs to 16 residues. The CDR3 DNA reads TGTGTCAGAAGCCCGAACCGGGACAGGGTCTCCTACGAGCAGTACTTC. Its protein product is CVRSPNRDRVSYEQYF.

Only a few counts were recorded for this clone. The chain recombines TRBV2 with TRBJ1-1; no reliable D call. Trimming cost V 7 bases and J 7 bases, with 16 bases left between them. CDR1 and CDR2 (germline): SNHLY, FYNNEI. The CDR3 spans 13 residues. This chain's CDR3 is CASKLGVVSEAFF. In nucleotides, the CDR3 is TGTGCCAGCAAGTTAGGAGTCGTCAGTGAAGCTTTCTTT. The full variable domain, rest sourced from reference TRBV2 and TRBJ1-1, is EPEVTQTPSHQVTQMGQEVILRCVPISNHLYFYWYRQILGQKVEFLVSFYNNEISEKSEIFDDQFSVERPDGSNFTLKIRSTKLEDSAMYFCASKLGVVSEAFFGQGTRLTVV.

The V and J genes are TRBV7-2 and TRBJ2-1; TRBD2 aligns across 9 bases. V gave up 2 bases and J gave up 5 bases; unmatched junction bases: 7. The CDR3 runs 16 residues. The germline gives CDR1 SGHTA, CDR2 FQGNSA. This CDR3 reads CASSLYSGGPNNEQFF. CDR3 bases: TGTGCCAGCAGCTTATACAGCGGGGGGCCAAACAATGAGCAGTTCTTC.

This chain uses TRBV7-2 with TRBJ2-1; weak D call: TRBD1 (5 bases). Germline V gives CDR1 SGHTA, CDR2 FQGNSA. The CDR3 spans 14 residues. Trimming stripped 4 bases from V and 7 bases from J, with 14 bases between. The CDR3 loop is CASSSDRTSNEQFF. CDR3 DNA: TGTGCCAGCAGCTCAGACCGGACAAGTAATGAGCAGTTCTTC.

The V and J genes are TRBV4-2 and TRBJ1-1; D unresolved. CDR3 length: 18 amino acids. Trimming took 0 bases from V and 4 from J, leaving 21 bases between them. The germline V gene encodes CDR1 LGHNA and CDR2 YNFKEQ. CDR3 protein: CASSQDFTARGEGTEAFF. In nucleotides, the CDR3 is TGTGCCAGCAGCCAAGATTTCACAGCCCGGGGAGAGGGCACTGAAGCTTTCTTT.